This T cell receptor (beta chain) comes out of a study of blood T cell repertoires in COVID-19. Whole-study context: PBMCs, B-cell-depleted T cells, or T cells provided the cDNA or gDNA that made up the material.

V lost 5 bases and J lost 4; bases outside the gene matches: 14. CDR1 and CDR2 (germline): SGHAT, FQNNGV. This CDR3 has 19 residues. Clinical history as reported by participants underpinned cohort assignment. The study counted Cohort 3 donors as recovered given two negative PCRs, clearance, or symptom resolution. Sequencing was performed with immunoSEQ multiplex PCR; in TCRdb, only in-frame clones are kept and a portion is missing. The sample lists approximately 230,000 clones, 65% to 90% occurring once. The sample taken for sequencing was PBMCs or T cells enriched from blood (not recorded which). This rearrangement joins TRBV11-2 to TRBJ2-1, with 13 bases aligning to TRBD2. This receptor was obtained from a man aged 18 to 29 who had recovered from COVID-19. CDR3: CASSRRGTSGESLYNEQFF. The CDR3 DNA reads as TGTGCCAGCAGCCGACGAGGGACTAGCGGGGAGAGTTTATACAATGAGCAGTTCTTC.